Each of the 32 T cell receptor beta chains below was sequenced from the same sample in a study of blood T cell repertoires in COVID-19. Data came from immunoSEQ multiplex PCR; TCRdb stores just in-frame clones and leaves some out. Among 160,000 or so clones listed, 80% were seen once. The specimen sequenced was peripheral blood. The receptor source for this set is a man in his sixties with acute or convalescent COVID-19.

The chain recombines TRBV28 with TRBJ2-1; tentatively, D is TRBD2 (5 bases). V gave up 5 bases and J gave up 8 bases, with 13 bases separating them. Germline assignment: CDR1 MDHEN and CDR2 SYDVKM. This CDR3 is 13 amino acids long. CDR3 protein: CASSRLRRDEQFF. CDR3 sequence (DNA): TGTGCCAGCAGTCGACTGCGGCGGGATGAGCAGTTCTTC. Combining the CDR3 with reference TRBV28 and TRBJ2-1 gives the whole variable domain DVKVTQSSRYLVKRTGEKVFLECVQDMDHENMFWYRQDPGLGLRLIYFSYDVKMKEKGDIPEGYSVSREKKERFSLILESASTNQTSMYLCASSRLRRDEQFFGPGTRLTVL.

This clone was recorded once. The rearrangement uses TRBV4-2 and TRBJ2-7, with 7 bases lining up with TRBD2. V lost 0 bases and J lost 2; bases outside the gene matches: 7. Germline lookup yields CDR1 LGHNA and CDR2 YNFKEQ. CDR3 length equals 16 residues. The DNA of the CDR3 is TGTGCCAGCAGCCAAGATGACGGGGGGTCAACCTACGAGCAGTACTTC. Its protein is CASSQDDGGSTYEQYF.

The V gene is TRBV5-3, the J gene TRBJ1-4, with a tentative D call TRBD1 (5 bases). TRBV5-3 falls under the ORF class, with uncertain function. Trimming stripped 4 bases from V and 2 bases from J, with 15 bases between. The CDR3 totals 16 residues. CDR3 region: CARSPAGGGTNEKLFF. The CDR3 nucleotides read TGTGCCAGAAGCCCGGCCGGGGGAGGGACTAATGAAAAACTGTTTTTT.

The chain couples TRBV2 to TRBJ2-7, with D maybe TRBD2 (5 bases). Trimming removed 5 bases from V and 2 bases from J, with 13 bases in between. Germline V gives CDR1 SNHLY, CDR2 FYNNEI. CDR3 length: 14 residues. The CDR3, as DNA: TGTGCCAGCAGTCCGGGGTCCCATCCCTACGAGCAGTACTTC. Encoded protein: CASSPGSHPYEQYF.

The chain combines TRBV10-1 with TRBJ1-5, with D unresolved. Trimming shortened V by 8 bases and J by 7 bases, and 12 bases separated the two germline ends. The CDR3 runs to 12 residues. The germline gives CDR1 WNHNN, CDR2 SYGVQD (reference sequence). In nucleotides, the CDR3 is TGCGCCAGCTGGTTCTGGAGGCAGCCCCAGCATTTT. Translated: CASWFWRQPQHF.

This clone was detected a few times. The rearrangement joins TRBV6-5 to TRBJ1-1; D possibly corresponds to TRBD1 (6 bases). The CDR3 length is 15 residues. V shed 5 bases and J shed 3 bases, with 16 bases lying between them. The germline V gene encodes CDR1 MNHEY and CDR2 SVGAGI. CDR3 region: CASSPPDRRDTEAFF. Written as DNA, the CDR3 is TGTGCCAGCAGTCCCCCGGACAGACGGGACACTGAAGCTTTCTTT.

The gene calls are TRBV5-4 and TRBJ2-3; D might be TRBD2 (7 bases). Germline lookup yields CDR1 SGHNT and CDR2 YYREEE (reference sequence). This CDR3 has 16 residues. V was trimmed by 2 bases and J by 4 bases, leaving 17 bases between them. The chain's CDR3 is CASSFGGGARADTQYF. The DNA of the CDR3 is TGTGCCAGCAGCTTTGGTGGGGGGGCCCGGGCAGATACGCAGTATTTT.

The chain combines TRBV2 with TRBJ1-5, with D unclear. Trimming took 2 bases from V and 7 from J, leaving 15 bases between them. The CDR3 is 15 amino acids. Germline V gene sequence: CDR1 SNHLY, CDR2 FYNNEI. This chain's CDR3 is CASSEQRGIGQPQHF. For the CDR3, the DNA is TGTGCCAGCAGTGAACAGAGAGGGATCGGGCAGCCCCAGCATTTT. Full variable domain (rest looked up from reference TRBV2 and TRBJ1-5): EPEVTQTPSHQVTQMGQEVILRCVPISNHLYFYWYRQILGQKVEFLVSFYNNEISEKSEIFDDQFSVERPDGSNFTLKIRSTKLEDSAMYFCASSEQRGIGQPQHFGDGTRLSIL.

This clone was recorded only once. This chain joins TRBV28 and TRBJ2-7; 7 bases agree with TRBD2. V lost 3 bases, J lost 6 bases, and 5 bases stayed unmatched. The CDR3 consists of 13 residues. The germline V gene encodes CDR1 MDHEN and CDR2 SYDVKM. The DNA for the CDR3 is TGTGCCAGCAGTTTTCCAGCGGGGTCCGAGCAGTACTTC. Its translation: CASSFPAGSEQYF.

The chain recombines TRBV7-2 with TRBJ1-3; D perhaps matches TRBD1 (6 bases). The CDR3 consists of 14 residues. The germline CDR1 and CDR2 sequences are SGHTA and FQGNSA. V dropped 4 bases and J dropped 4 bases, with 11 bases sitting between them. CDR3 DNA sequence: TGTGCCAGCAGCTATACAGGGTCAGGAAACACCATATATTTT. It encodes CASSYTGSGNTIYF.

The chain carries TRBV6-5 and TRBJ1-1; TRBD1 aligns across 11 bases. The germline V gene encodes CDR1 MNHEY and CDR2 SVGAGI. Unmatched junction bases numbered 5, after V lost 8 bases and J lost 3 bases. The CDR3 runs 14 residues. The CDR3 loop reads CASGGQGGHTEAFF. Here the CDR3 DNA reads TGTGCCAGCGGGGGACAGGGGGGCCACACTGAAGCTTTCTTT.

The chain has TRBV18 and TRBJ2-7, with TRBD2 matching 12 bases. The germline gives CDR1 KGHSH, CDR2 LQKENI. The V segment lost 2 bases and the J segment 2 bases; nucleotides outside the gene matches: 7. This CDR3 has 17 residues. Written as DNA, the CDR3 is TGTGCCAGCTCACCAGGGCTAGCGGGAGGGCTAACCTACGAGCAGTACTTC. Translated, it gives CASSPGLAGGLTYEQYF.

This CDR3 is CASKTVGFMNTEAFF. CDR3 DNA sequence: TGTGCCAGTAAGACAGTGGGATTTATGAACACTGAAGCTTTCTTT. The J gene is TRBJ1-1, the V gene TRBV19; D is perhaps TRBD1 (5 bases). Trimming cost V 7 bases and J 0 bases, with 15 bases left between them. Germline values: CDR1 LNHDA, CDR2 SQIVND (reference sequence). The CDR3 is 15 amino acids.

The chain uses TRBV11-2 and TRBJ2-1; D gene unclear. CDR3 length equals 11 residues. With 8 bases removed from V and 6 bases from J, the gap between germline ends came to 8 bases. CDR1 is SGHAT, CDR2 FQNNGV, per germline. The chain's CDR3 is CASGISNEQFF. The CDR3 nucleotides are TGTGCCAGCGGCATCTCCAATGAGCAGTTCTTC.

Regarding this clone: Other DNA sequences in this specimen translate into the identical CDR3. This rearrangement joins TRBV18 to TRBJ2-5; perhaps TRBD1 as D (6 bases). CDR1 and CDR2 from the germline V gene are KGHSH and LQKENI. The CDR3 loop spans 13 amino acids. Trimming took 3 bases from V and 4 from J, leaving 9 bases between them. The CDR3 region is CASSPLRGETQYF. As DNA, the CDR3 is TGTGCCAGCTCACCTCTCAGGGGAGAGACCCAGTACTTC.

J is TRBJ2-7 and V is TRBV28; the D is unclear. The V gene's germline CDR1 is MDHEN and CDR2 SYDVKM. CDR3 length equals 12 residues. With 4 bases removed from V and 2 bases from J, the gap between germline ends came to 6 bases. The CDR3 spells CASSSHPYEQYF. In nucleotides, the CDR3 is TGTGCCAGCAGTTCCCATCCCTACGAGCAGTACTTC.

The rearrangement uses TRBV27 and TRBJ1-2, with 11 bases aligning to TRBD1. J was trimmed by 10 bases and V by 3 bases; bases with no gene match: 10. Per the germline V gene, CDR1 is MNHEY and CDR2 is SMNVEV (reference sequence). This CDR3 region has 15 residues. This CDR3 reads CASSFHGQGAVDYTF. CDR3 sequence (DNA): TGTGCCAGCAGTTTCCACGGACAGGGGGCAGTGGACTACACCTTC.

The V gene is TRBV9, the J gene TRBJ2-1; 7 bases map to TRBD1. Trimming cost V 0 bases and J 4 bases; bases outside gene matches: 4. Germline CDR1 reads SGDLS; CDR2 reads YYNGEE. The CDR3 sequence is 15 residues long. In nucleotides, the CDR3 is TGTGCCAGCAGCGTAGCCAGGGGGTCATACAATGAGCAGTTCTTC. Protein product: CASSVARGSYNEQFF.

The chain recombines TRBV29-1 with TRBJ2-3, with D maybe TRBD1 (6 bases). The germline CDR1 and CDR2 sequences are SQVTM and ANQGSEA. The CDR3 is 14 amino acids. Trimming cost V 3 bases and J 6 bases, with 16 bases left between them. Here the CDR3 DNA reads TGCAGCGTTGATAGGGGGTTGAGAGGGGATACGCAGTATTTT. Translated, it gives CSVDRGLRGDTQYF.

The chain uses TRBV5-8 and TRBJ1-1; D perhaps matches TRBD1 (5 bases). The germline gives CDR1 SGHTS, CDR2 YDEGEE. V gave up 6 bases and J gave up 0 bases, with 24 bases separating them. This CDR3 comprises 18 residues. As DNA, the CDR3 is TGTGCCAGCACTGCTGGATGGGGACGGGACTTGATGAACACTGAAGCTTTCTTT. This gives the protein CASTAGWGRDLMNTEAFF.

Only a few counts were recorded for this clone. The chain joins TRBV2 to TRBJ2-7; 9 bases are shared with TRBD1. The CDR3 totals 13 residues. The ends lost 6 bases at V and 6 bases at J; junction bases unmatched: 6. The V gene's germline CDR1 is SNHLY and CDR2 FYNNEI. CDR3 bases: TGTGCCAGCAGGGGGACAGGGTGGGTCGAGCAGTACTTC. Encoded protein: CASRGTGWVEQYF.

The chain combines TRBV6-2 or TRBV6-3 with TRBJ1-5; D perhaps matches TRBD1 (6 bases). This CDR3 has 14 residues. CDR1 is MNHEY, CDR2 SVGEGT, per germline. V gave up 2 bases and J gave up 6 bases, with 11 bases separating them. The CDR3 sequence: CASSYGTISQPQHF. CDR3 nucleotide sequence: TGTGCCAGCAGTTACGGGACAATTAGTCAGCCCCAGCATTTT.

About this clone itself: Other nucleotide sequences in the sample specify the same CDR3. V gene TRBV5-4 combines with J gene TRBJ2-3, with 10 bases lining up with TRBD1. CDR3 length: 15 residues. Per the germline V gene, CDR1 is SGHNT and CDR2 is YYREEE (reference sequence). V was clipped by 4 bases and J by 0 bases; unmatched bases: 2. Here the CDR3 DNA reads TGTGCCAGCAGCCTGGACAGGGGGAGCACAGATACGCAGTATTTT. Translation gives CASSLDRGSTDTQYF.

For the CDR3, the DNA is TGTGCCAGCAGCCAACGCCAGGGGGCGGACTATGGCTACACCTTC. Translation gives CASSQRQGADYGYTF. V usage is TRBV4-2 and J usage is TRBJ1-2; 8 bases map to TRBD1. CDR3 length: 15 residues. V trimming: 2 bases; J trimming: 3 bases; junction bases outside the gene matches: 5. Germline V lookup: CDR1 LGHNA, CDR2 YNFKEQ.

The chain has TRBV6-5 and TRBJ1-5, with 10 bases fitting TRBD1. J was trimmed by 4 bases and V by 6 bases; bases with no gene match: 3. The germline gives CDR1 MNHEY, CDR2 SVGAGI. The CDR3 consists of 14 residues. For the CDR3, the DNA is TGTGCCAGCAGAGGACAGGGGGGTAATCAGCCCCAGCATTTT. This gives the protein CASRGQGGNQPQHF.

J is TRBJ2-5 and V is TRBV20-1; D unresolved. V dropped 3 bases and J dropped 2 bases, with 10 bases sitting between them. CDR1 is DFQATT and CDR2 is SNEGSKA in the germline V gene (reference sequence). This CDR3 comprises 13 residues. DNA of the CDR3: TGCAGTGCTAGTAGTATAGTTCAAGAGACCCAGTACTTC. It codes for CSASSIVQETQYF.

The chain recombines TRBV7-2 with TRBJ1-2, with D perhaps TRBD1 (5 bases). The CDR3 is made up of 14 amino acids. The V gene's germline CDR1 is SGHTA and CDR2 FQGNSA. Trimming shortened V by 4 bases and J by 7 bases, and 16 bases separated the two germline ends. The CDR3 sequence is CASSYVAGEGGYTF. The CDR3 DNA sequence: TGTGCCAGCAGCTACGTCGCGGGGGAAGGTGGCTACACCTTC.

V gene TRBV5-5 combines with J gene TRBJ2-3, with TRBD2 matching over 15 bases. The germline V gene encodes CDR1 SGHKS and CDR2 YYEKEE (reference sequence). The CDR3 covers 19 residues. Germline trimming cut 2 bases from V and 5 bases from J; bases unmatched to any gene: 12. The CDR3 region is CASSFSWTSGRALRDTQYF. CDR3 DNA: TGTGCCAGCAGCTTTTCGTGGACTAGCGGGAGGGCCTTAAGAGATACGCAGTATTTT.

The V call is TRBV20-1, the J call TRBJ2-7; possible D gene TRBD1, 6 bases. Trimming left V 5 bases short and J 6 bases short, with 11 bases between. Germline values: CDR1 DFQATT, CDR2 SNEGSKA (reference sequence). The CDR3 sequence is 11 residues long. CDR3 sequence reads: CSARRGIEQYF. In nucleotides, the CDR3 is TGCAGTGCTCGTAGGGGGATCGAGCAGTACTTC.

The chain couples TRBV6-6 to TRBJ1-5; D is possibly TRBD1 (6 bases). Per germline, CDR1 MNHNY and CDR2 SVGAGI (reference sequence). The CDR3 is 17 amino acids. V was cut by 5 bases and J by 6 bases, with 23 bases left in between. The chain's CDR3 is CASSPIASQGMSQPQHF. Here the CDR3 DNA reads TGTGCCAGCAGTCCCATCGCTTCCCAGGGGATGAGTCAGCCCCAGCATTTT.

This clone was recorded once. The rearrangement uses TRBV7-2 and TRBJ2-1; D unclear. Trimming took 5 bases from V and 1 from J, leaving 12 bases between them. The CDR3 totals 15 residues. Germline V gives CDR1 SGHTA, CDR2 FQGNSA. The CDR3 DNA reads as TGTGCCAGCAGCCCCTACTCACAGTCCTACAATGAGCAGTTCTTC. This gives the protein CASSPYSQSYNEQFF.

This chain joins TRBV10-3 and TRBJ2-5; D perhaps matches TRBD1 (6 bases). The CDR3 consists of 14 residues. Germline V CDR1 and CDR2: ENHRY, SYGVKD. The V end was cut by 3 bases, the J end by 4 bases, with 12 bases between. The CDR3: CAISDFGGAETQYF. The DNA of the CDR3 is TGTGCCATCAGTGATTTTGGGGGCGCAGAGACCCAGTACTTC.